The 29 T cell receptor beta chains in this list originate from one sample, sequenced in a study of T cells in Graves' hyperthyroidism and ophthalmopathy. RNA transcripts served as the template for amplifying TCR beta CDR3 regions. The HTBI primer set was used in a first-round RT-PCR of the TCR CDR3. TCRdb processed the multiplex PCR reads anew with MiXCR; each CDR3 protein has one entry. The sample lists about 700,000 distinct CDR3 sequences, 11% to 15% seen once, with roughly 10% in the top ten. The specimen was blood. These receptors originate from a woman younger than 35 with Graves' hyperthyroidism.

This clonotype was counted ten times or more. The chain joins TRBV9 to TRBJ1-2; D gene ambiguous. The CDR3 is 12 amino acids. Germline assignment: CDR1 SGDLS and CDR2 YYNGEE. Trimming removed 7 bases at V and 4 bases at J, with 11 bases between. The CDR3 region is CASSEDGYGYTF. In DNA, the CDR3 is TGTGCCAGCTCAGAGGACGGCTATGGCTACACCTTC.

There are a few counts of this clonotype. J is TRBJ2-1 and V is TRBV18; TRBD1 agrees at 9 bases. Germline CDR1 KGHSH, CDR2 LQKENI. With 6 bases clipped from V and 8 bases from J, the junction kept 14 bases outside the gene matches. CDR3 length: 16 amino acids. The CDR3 loop reads CASSPRRGQGSHEQFF. CDR3 coding DNA: TGTGCCAGCTCCCCCCGCAGGGGACAGGGTTCCCATGAGCAGTTCTTC.

This clonotype was detected only a few times. The CDR3 protein is CASSRPPPQGSGYGYTF. The CDR3 region has the DNA TGCGCCAGCAGCCGACCCCCCCCACAGGGGTCGGGCTATGGCTACACCTTC. The V call is TRBV5-1, the J call TRBJ1-2; 7 bases agree with TRBD1. CDR1 is SGHRS, CDR2 YFSETQ, per germline. J was trimmed by 4 bases and V by 4 bases; bases with no gene match: 16. This CDR3 has 17 amino acids.

This clonotype was observed at least ten times. The genes are TRBV11-3 and TRBJ1-2, with D unresolved. Germline loops: CDR1 SGHNT, CDR2 YENEEA. The CDR3 has 13 residues. With 2 bases removed from V and 8 bases from J, the gap between germline ends came to 12 bases. In nucleotides, the CDR3 is TGTGCCAGCAGCTTACGGCAGGATAAGGGCTACACCTTC. This sequence encodes CASSLRQDKGYTF.

To note about this clonotype: This may be a read error, as it is one base from a much larger clone. This chain uses TRBV4-3 with TRBJ2-7; D is unclear. V lost 0 bases, J lost 3 bases, and 12 bases lay in between. Germline-derived CDR1 and CDR2 are LGHNA and YSLEER. The CDR3 is 15 amino acids. The CDR3 loop reads CASSQEPTVGYEQYF. In DNA form, the CDR3 reads TGCGCCAGCAGCCAAGAACCCACTGTAGGCTACGAGCAGTACTTC.

For the CDR3, the DNA is TGTGCCAGCACCTCAGCAGAGCGGTCCTACGAGCAGTACTTC. It translates to CASTSAERSYEQYF. The chain has TRBV7-9 and TRBJ2-7; TRBD2 might be the D (5 bases). This CDR3 region has 14 residues. The V end lost 7 bases, the J end lost 1 base, and 14 bases lay between the germline ends. Germline assignment: CDR1 SEHNR and CDR2 FQNEAQ (reference sequence). The variable domain in full, with the rest retrieved from reference TRBV7-9 and TRBJ2-7, is DTGVSQNPRHKITKRGQNVTFRCDPISEHNRLYWYRQTLGQGPEFLTYFQNEAQLEKSRLLSDRFSAERPKGSFSTLEIQRTEQGDSAMYLCASTSAERSYEQYFGPGTRLTVT.

This clonotype was seen ten or more times. This rearrangement joins TRBV14 to TRBJ2-1; 7 bases map to TRBD2. The CDR3 totals 15 residues. From germline, CDR1 is SGHDN and CDR2 FVKESK. The trim removed 3 bases at V and 5 bases at J, leaving 7 bases unmatched. The CDR3 nucleotides read TGTGCCAGCAGCCACGTGGGACTAAAAGACAATGAGCAGTTCTTC. Protein: CASSHVGLKDNEQFF.

The chain uses TRBV7-9 and TRBJ2-5; no clear D. The V gene lost 5 bases and the J gene lost 5 bases, with 15 bases spanning the gap. Germline values: CDR1 SEHNR, CDR2 FQNEAQ (reference sequence). The CDR3 contains 14 residues. The CDR3: CASSQPGPEETQYF. CDR3 in DNA: TGTGCCAGCAGCCAACCGGGTCCAGAGGAGACCCAGTACTTC.

This clonotype was seen ten or more times. The rearrangement links TRBV20-1 to TRBJ2-1; 9 bases agree with TRBD2. Germline values: CDR1 DFQATT, CDR2 SNEGSKA (reference sequence). The CDR3 consists of 15 residues. Unmatched junction bases numbered 2, after V lost 2 bases and J lost 0 bases. CDR3 protein: CSARTSGPSYNEQFF. The DNA for the CDR3 is TGCAGTGCTAGAACTAGCGGGCCCTCCTACAATGAGCAGTTCTTC.

This rearrangement joins TRBV29-1 to TRBJ2-6, with unresolved D. Germline V lookup: CDR1 SQVTM, CDR2 ANQGSEA. This CDR3 has 13 amino acids. CDR3 in DNA: TGCAGTGTGACTCGCTCTGGGGCCAACGTCCTGACTTTC. Its protein product is CSVTRSGANVLTF.

This clonotype has more than one count but fewer than ten. The chain combines TRBV6-5 with TRBJ2-2; maybe TRBD2 (5 bases). The CDR3 consists of 16 residues. Looked up from germline, CDR1 is MNHEY and CDR2 is SVGAGI. V was clipped by 2 bases and J by 2 bases, with 12 bases between them. The CDR3 sequence is CASSYSGYTNTGELFF. The CDR3 coding sequence is TGTGCCAGCAGTTACAGCGGCTACACTAACACCGGGGAGCTGTTTTTT.

This sequence joins TRBV19 and TRBJ2-1; 9 bases match TRBD2. With V trimmed by 6 bases and J by 8 bases, 17 bases remained unmatched. This CDR3 has 17 residues. CDR1 and CDR2 (germline): LNHDA, SQIVND (reference sequence). CDR3 in DNA: TGTGCCAGTAGCCCATCTATATCTTTTAGCGGGAGTGATGAGCAGTTCTTC. As protein: CASSPSISFSGSDEQFF.

CDR3: CATKFGEQFF. CDR3 in DNA: TGTGCCACCAAGTTTGGTGAGCAGTTCTTC. The chain links TRBV27 to TRBJ2-1; no reliable D call. The length of the CDR3 is 10 residues. The germline V and J ends were trimmed by 10 bases and 9 bases, with 10 bases remaining between them. Per germline, CDR1 MNHEY and CDR2 SMNVEV (reference sequence).

This clonotype was seen at least ten times. This chain joins TRBV5-1 and TRBJ2-1; perhaps TRBD2 as D (7 bases). Trimming pared 4 bases from V and 2 bases from J, leaving 19 bases between. Germline CDR1 reads SGHRS; CDR2 reads YFSETQ. This CDR3 has 17 residues. The CDR3 nucleotides are TGCGCCAGCAGCCGACTAGCCGGGGGCCGTGCCTACAATGAGCAGTTCTTC. Its protein is CASSRLAGGRAYNEQFF.

The V call is TRBV7-9, the J call TRBJ2-6, with 7 bases fitting TRBD2. Germline values: CDR1 SEHNR, CDR2 FQNEAQ (reference sequence). V gave up 5 bases and J gave up 0 bases; unmatched junction bases: 10. This CDR3 spans 18 amino acids. CDR3 in amino acids: CASSARGEQTSGANVLTF. In DNA form, the CDR3 reads TGTGCCAGCAGCGCCCGGGGGGAACAAACCTCTGGGGCCAACGTCCTGACTTTC.

This clonotype was seen at least ten times. The rearrangement links TRBV30 to TRBJ1-3; TRBD1 aligns across 8 bases. The J segment lost 2 bases and the V segment lost 5 bases, leaving 5 bases of the junction unmatched. In germline, CDR1 is GTSNPN, CDR2 SVGIG (reference sequence). CDR3 size: 14 residues. The CDR3 here is CAWQTGETGNTIYF. CDR3 in DNA: TGTGCCTGGCAGACAGGGGAAACTGGAAACACCATATATTTT.

This clonotype was seen many times. The J gene is TRBJ2-1, the V gene TRBV6-1; D might be TRBD2 (6 bases). The V end lost 5 bases, the J end lost 5 bases, and 16 bases lay between the germline ends. The CDR3 is 15 residues long. Per germline, CDR1 MNHNS and CDR2 SASEGT. CDR3 nucleotides: TGTGCCAGCAGTTGGATGGCGGGGATCAACAATGAGCAGTTCTTC. This codes for CASSWMAGINNEQFF.

At least ten counts were recorded for this clonotype. This chain uses TRBV28 with TRBJ1-1; D gene uncertain. With 7 bases removed from V and 7 bases from J, the gap between germline ends came to 22 bases. This CDR3 has 15 residues. Germline CDR1 MDHEN, CDR2 SYDVKM. The CDR3 protein is CASTDLARTAGEAFF. DNA of the CDR3: TGTGCCAGCACCGACCTCGCTAGGACGGCCGGTGAAGCTTTCTTT. Drawing the rest from reference TRBV28 and TRBJ1-1, the complete variable domain is DVKVTQSSRYLVKRTGEKVFLECVQDMDHENMFWYRQDPGLGLRLIYFSYDVKMKEKGDIPEGYSVSREKKERFSLILESASTNQTSMYLCASTDLARTAGEAFFGQGTRLTVV.

Many counts were recorded for this clonotype. This sequence joins TRBV18 and TRBJ1-1; possibly TRBD1 for D (5 bases). The ends were cut back, 6 bases at V and 2 bases at J, with 19 bases in the middle. Germline V gene lookup returns CDR1 KGHSH and CDR2 LQKENI. The CDR3 runs to 16 residues. The CDR3 protein is CASSPYSGTANTEAFF. DNA for the CDR3: TGTGCCAGCTCGCCTTACTCCGGGACCGCTAACACTGAAGCTTTCTTT.

The rearrangement uses TRBV6-5 and TRBJ2-6; D unclear. The CDR3 is 16 residues long. Germline V CDR1 and CDR2: MNHEY, SVGAGI. Trimming took off 4 bases at V and 0 bases at J, with 10 bases between the two ends. CDR3 protein: CASSSRAASGANVLTF. In nucleotides, the CDR3 is TGTGCCAGCAGTTCACGGGCAGCCTCTGGGGCCAACGTCCTGACTTTC.

This clonotype was detected many times. The chain combines TRBV28 with TRBJ2-7; 8 positions agree with TRBD2. Germline V gene data show CDR1 as MDHEN and CDR2 as SYDVKM. V shed 3 bases, J shed 3 bases, and the junction held 7 bases outside the gene matches. The CDR3 runs to 15 residues. CDR3 amino acids: CASSFGLAGVYEQYF. The CDR3 bases are TGTGCCAGCAGTTTCGGGCTAGCGGGCGTCTACGAGCAGTACTTC.

This clonotype was found many times. The rearrangement uses TRBV20-1 and TRBJ2-1, with 10 bases lining up with TRBD2. The V and J ends lost 1 base and 0 bases, in that order; junction bases with no gene match: 12. The CDR3 is 19 amino acids. Germline V CDR1 and CDR2: DFQATT, SNEGSKA (reference sequence). CDR3 protein: CSARGSLAGRRGSYNEQFF. The CDR3 nucleotides are TGCAGTGCTAGAGGATCACTAGCGGGAAGGCGGGGCTCCTACAATGAGCAGTTCTTC.

This clonotype was detected ten times or more. The chain recombines TRBV12-3 or TRBV12-4 with TRBJ2-1, with D perhaps matching TRBD2 (5 bases). The V gene lost 3 bases and the J gene lost 0 bases, with 6 bases spanning the gap. The CDR3 spans 14 residues. CDR3 nucleotides: TGTGCCAGCAGTTTCGCGGGCTCCTACAATGAGCAGTTCTTC. Protein: CASSFAGSYNEQFF.

The sample holds many counts of this clonotype. The CDR3 sequence: CASSTQAGTYEQYF. CDR3 sequence (DNA): TGTGCCAGCAGCACCCAAGCGGGGACGTACGAGCAGTACTTC. The rearrangement uses TRBV11-2 and TRBJ2-7; 7 bases align to TRBD2. After removal of 5 bases from V and 4 bases from J, the junction contained 8 bases not matched to a gene. CDR3 length equals 14 residues. Germline CDR1 SGHAT, CDR2 FQNNGV.

This chain links TRBV10-2 with TRBJ1-1; D remains ambiguous. This CDR3 has 13 residues. CDR1 WSHSY and CDR2 SAAADI come from the germline V gene. V lost 0 bases, J lost 4 bases, and 6 bases lay in between. The CDR3 loop reads CASSESHGTEAFF. The CDR3 DNA reads as TGCGCCAGCAGTGAGTCGCACGGCACTGAAGCTTTCTTT.

This clonotype appeared a few times. The chain combines TRBV9 with TRBJ2-7; unclear D gene. CDR3 size: 18 residues. Germline V lookup: CDR1 SGDLS, CDR2 YYNGEE. Between the trimmed V and J ends, which lost 3 bases and 3 bases, there was a span of 25 bases. CDR3 sequence (DNA): TGTGCCAGCAGCGCATACCCAGCGATCGGCGGTCAGAACTACGAGCAGTACTTC. Residues: CASSAYPAIGGQNYEQYF.

This clonotype was detected many times. The chain uses TRBV28 and TRBJ1-3; D unresolved. V lost 5 bases and J lost 6, with 11 bases in between. The CDR3 spans 13 residues. The V gene's germline CDR1 is MDHEN and CDR2 SYDVKM. The CDR3 nucleotides read TGTGCCAGCAGTCCCGGGAGAGTAAACACCATATATTTT. This sequence encodes CASSPGRVNTIYF.

The chain combines TRBV29-1 with TRBJ1-2; the D gene is possibly TRBD1 (6 bases). Trimming took off 4 bases at V and 8 bases at J, with 26 bases between the two ends. The CDR3 covers 16 residues. Germline loops: CDR1 SQVTM, CDR2 ANQGSEA. The CDR3 is CSVGVERDNMPGGYTF. DNA for the CDR3: TGCAGCGTTGGAGTGGAACGGGACAACATGCCCGGCGGCTACACCTTC.

The sample holds many counts of this clonotype. V gene TRBV24-1 combines with J gene TRBJ2-1; 9 bases match TRBD2. Germline-derived CDR1 and CDR2 are KGHDR and SFDVKD. CDR3 length: 15 amino acids. Unmatched junction bases numbered 8, after V lost 5 bases and J lost 7 bases. The CDR3 is CATSAAGGPQNEQFF. The CDR3 DNA follows: TGTGCCACCAGTGCGGCGGGAGGGCCCCAGAATGAGCAGTTCTTC.